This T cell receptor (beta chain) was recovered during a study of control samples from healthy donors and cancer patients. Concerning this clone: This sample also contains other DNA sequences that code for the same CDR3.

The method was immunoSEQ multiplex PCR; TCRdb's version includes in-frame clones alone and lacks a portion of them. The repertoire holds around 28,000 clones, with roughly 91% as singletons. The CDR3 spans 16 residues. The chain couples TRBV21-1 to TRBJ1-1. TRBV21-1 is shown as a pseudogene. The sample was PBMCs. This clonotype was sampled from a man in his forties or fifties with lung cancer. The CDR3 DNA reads TGTGCCAGCAGCAAAGCCGGCAGTCCCCGGGGCACTGAAGCTTTCTTT. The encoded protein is CASSKAGSPRGTEAFF.